The clone carrying this T cell receptor beta chain was seen only once. Its target is unknown. The data are from a study of CD8 T cells in Susac syndrome. Study findings and constraints: Regarding the TCR sequencing and HLA analysis, the study admitted that a relatively small number of individuals were involved.

RNA in amounts of roughly 0.5 to 1 ug was reverse transcribed with random hexamers. With immunoSEQ multiplex PCR, TCR beta CDR3 was amplified across 54 Vbeta and 13 Jbeta. TCRdb reprocessed the immunoSEQ multiplex PCR reads with MiXCR, giving one entry per CDR3 protein. The sample holds about 150,000 distinct CDR3 sequences; approximately 90% are singletons and the top ten take roughly 0.08%. TEMRA cells were enriched by FACS, while CD8+ and CD4+ T cells were obtained through a negative isolation that was performed magnetically. V dropped 1 base and J dropped 4 bases, with 11 bases sitting between them. From germline, CDR1 is DFQATT and CDR2 SNEGSKA (reference sequence). The CDR3 covers 14 residues.

This clonotype was obtained from a human donor in good health. The specimen sequenced was CD4+ T cells from PBMCs. The V and J genes are TRBV20-1 and TRBJ2-1, with no clear D. CDR3 DNA: TGCAGTGCTAGAGTTCCGGATAAGTACAATGAGCAGTTCTTC. Translating gives CSARVPDKYNEQFF.